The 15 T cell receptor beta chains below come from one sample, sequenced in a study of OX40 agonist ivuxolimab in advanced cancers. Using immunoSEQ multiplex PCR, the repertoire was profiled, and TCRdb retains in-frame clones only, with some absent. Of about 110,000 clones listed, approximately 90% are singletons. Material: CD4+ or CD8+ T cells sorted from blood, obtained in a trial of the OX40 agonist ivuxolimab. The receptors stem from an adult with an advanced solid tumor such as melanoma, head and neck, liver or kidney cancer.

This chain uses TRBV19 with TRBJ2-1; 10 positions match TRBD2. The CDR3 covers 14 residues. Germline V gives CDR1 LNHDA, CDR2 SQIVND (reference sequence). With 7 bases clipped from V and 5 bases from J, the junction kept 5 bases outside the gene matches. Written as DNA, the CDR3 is TGTGCCAGTAAAAGCGGGAGGGAGAACAATGAGCAGTTCTTC. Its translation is CASKSGRENNEQFF.

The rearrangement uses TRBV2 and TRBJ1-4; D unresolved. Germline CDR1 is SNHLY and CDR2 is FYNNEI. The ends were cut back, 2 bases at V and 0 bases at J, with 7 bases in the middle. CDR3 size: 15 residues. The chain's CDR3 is CASSERLATNEKLFF. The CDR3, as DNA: TGTGCCAGCAGTGAACGACTGGCAACTAATGAAAAACTGTTTTTT.

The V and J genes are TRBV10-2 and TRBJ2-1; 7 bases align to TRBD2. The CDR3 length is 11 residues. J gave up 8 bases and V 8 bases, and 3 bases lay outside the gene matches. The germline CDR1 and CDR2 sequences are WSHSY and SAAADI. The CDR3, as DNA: TGCGCCAGCTGGGGGGGGGATGAGCAGTTCTTC. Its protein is CASWGGDEQFF.

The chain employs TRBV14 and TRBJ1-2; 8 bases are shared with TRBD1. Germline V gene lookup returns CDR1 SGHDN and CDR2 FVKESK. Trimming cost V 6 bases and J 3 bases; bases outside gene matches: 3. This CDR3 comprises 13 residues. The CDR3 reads CASRKTGDYGYTF. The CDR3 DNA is TGTGCCAGCAGGAAGACAGGGGACTATGGCTACACCTTC. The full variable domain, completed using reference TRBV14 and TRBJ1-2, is EAGVTQFPSHSVIEKGQTVTLRCDPISGHDNLYWYRRVMGKEIKFLLHFVKESKQDESGMPNNRFLAERTGGTYSTLKVQPAELEDSGVYFCASRKTGDYGYTFGSGTRLTVV.

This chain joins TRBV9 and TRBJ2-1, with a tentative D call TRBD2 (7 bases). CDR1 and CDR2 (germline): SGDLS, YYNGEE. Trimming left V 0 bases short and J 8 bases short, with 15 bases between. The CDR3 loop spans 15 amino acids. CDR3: CASSVAGGRRHEQFF. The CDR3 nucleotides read TGTGCCAGCAGCGTAGCCGGGGGGCGGCGCCATGAGCAGTTCTTC. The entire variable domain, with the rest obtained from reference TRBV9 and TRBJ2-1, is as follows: DSGVTQTPKHLITATGQRVTLRCSPRSGDLSVYWYQQSLDQGLQFLIQYYNGEERAKGNILERFSAQQFPDLHSELNLSSLELGDSALYFCASSVAGGRRHEQFFGPGTRLTVL.

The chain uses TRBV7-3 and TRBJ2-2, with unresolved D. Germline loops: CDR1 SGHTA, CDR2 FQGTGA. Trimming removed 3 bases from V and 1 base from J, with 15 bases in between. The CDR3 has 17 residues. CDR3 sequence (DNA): TGTGCCAGCAGCTTTCGGGTCCCACTCATGAACACCGGGGAGCTGTTTTTT. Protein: CASSFRVPLMNTGELFF.

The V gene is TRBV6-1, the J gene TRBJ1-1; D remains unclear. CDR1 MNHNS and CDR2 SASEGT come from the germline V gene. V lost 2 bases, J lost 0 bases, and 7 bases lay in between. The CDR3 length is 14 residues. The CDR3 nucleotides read TGTGCCAGCAGTGAAAGGGCTTTGAACACTGAAGCTTTCTTT. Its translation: CASSERALNTEAFF.

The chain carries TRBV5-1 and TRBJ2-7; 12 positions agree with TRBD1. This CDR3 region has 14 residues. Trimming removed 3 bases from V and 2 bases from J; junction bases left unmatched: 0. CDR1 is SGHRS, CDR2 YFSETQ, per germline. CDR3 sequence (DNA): TGCGCCAGCAGCTGGGACAGGGGGCCCTACGAGCAGTACTTC. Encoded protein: CASSWDRGPYEQYF.

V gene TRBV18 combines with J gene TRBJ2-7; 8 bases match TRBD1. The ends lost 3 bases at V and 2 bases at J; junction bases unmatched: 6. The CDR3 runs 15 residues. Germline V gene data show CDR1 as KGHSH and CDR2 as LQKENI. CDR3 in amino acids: CASSPSGTGTYEQYF. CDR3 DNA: TGTGCCAGCTCACCTTCCGGGACAGGTACCTACGAGCAGTACTTC.

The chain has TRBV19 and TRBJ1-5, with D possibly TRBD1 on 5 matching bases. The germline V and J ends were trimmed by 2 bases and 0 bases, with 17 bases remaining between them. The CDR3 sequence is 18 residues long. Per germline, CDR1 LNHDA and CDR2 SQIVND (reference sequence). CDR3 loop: CASSIPGPLLYSNQPQHF. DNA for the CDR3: TGTGCCAGTAGTATACCAGGGCCTTTGCTATATAGCAATCAGCCCCAGCATTTT.

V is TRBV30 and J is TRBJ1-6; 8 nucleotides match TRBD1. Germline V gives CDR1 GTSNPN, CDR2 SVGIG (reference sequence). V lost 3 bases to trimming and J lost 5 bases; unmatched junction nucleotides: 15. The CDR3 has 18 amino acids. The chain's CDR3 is CAWSEAGLRGPDNSPLHF. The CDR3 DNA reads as TGTGCCTGGAGCGAGGCGGGCCTCAGGGGGCCGGATAATTCACCCCTCCACTTT.

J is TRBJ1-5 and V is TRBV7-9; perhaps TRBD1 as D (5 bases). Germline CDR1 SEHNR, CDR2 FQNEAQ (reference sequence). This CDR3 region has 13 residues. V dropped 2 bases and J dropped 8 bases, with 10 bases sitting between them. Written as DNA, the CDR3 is TGTGCCAGCAGCTTACAGGGCGAGGAGCCCCAGCATTTT. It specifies CASSLQGEEPQHF.

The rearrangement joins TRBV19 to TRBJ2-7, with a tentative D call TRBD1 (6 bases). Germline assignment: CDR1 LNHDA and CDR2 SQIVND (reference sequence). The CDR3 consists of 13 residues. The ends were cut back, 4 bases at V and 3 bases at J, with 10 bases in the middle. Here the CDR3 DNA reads TGTGCCAGTAGTAGGGGGCTGGACTACGAGCAGTACTTC. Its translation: CASSRGLDYEQYF.

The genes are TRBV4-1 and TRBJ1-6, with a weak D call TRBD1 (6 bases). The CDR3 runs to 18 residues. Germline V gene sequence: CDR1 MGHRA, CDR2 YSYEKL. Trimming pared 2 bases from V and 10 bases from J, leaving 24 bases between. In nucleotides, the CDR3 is TGCGCCAGCAGCCAATTCCTTTCCCGGACAGCGGTCGGGTCACCCCTCCACTTT. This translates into CASSQFLSRTAVGSPLHF.

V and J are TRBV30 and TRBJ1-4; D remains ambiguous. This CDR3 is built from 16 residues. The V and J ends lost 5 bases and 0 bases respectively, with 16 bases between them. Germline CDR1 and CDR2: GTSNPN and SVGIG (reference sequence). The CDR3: CAWLMEGKTTNEKLFF. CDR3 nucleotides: TGTGCCTGGCTAATGGAAGGGAAAACAACTAATGAAAAACTGTTTTTT.